Sequencing of this T cell receptor (beta chain) was carried out in a study of T cell changes during pregnancy in multiple sclerosis. Only one count was recorded for this clone. Profiling relied on immunoSEQ multiplex PCR, and the TCRdb table lists in-frame clones only, not all of them. The profile shows 85,000 to 120,000 clones, under 95% of them singletons. Germline lookup yields CDR1 KGHSH and CDR2 LQKENI. The ends lost 2 bases at V and 2 bases at J; junction bases unmatched: 2. This CDR3 spans 15 amino acids. The sample was peripheral blood, taken before pregnancy. V usage is TRBV18 and J usage is TRBJ1-5; 8 positions agree with TRBD1. The sequence derives from a female donor with multiple sclerosis, enrolled in a pregnancy study. In DNA form, the CDR3 reads TGTGCCAGCTCACCAGACAGGGGCGGCAATCAGCCCCAGCATTTT. It is translated as CASSPDRGGNQPQHF.